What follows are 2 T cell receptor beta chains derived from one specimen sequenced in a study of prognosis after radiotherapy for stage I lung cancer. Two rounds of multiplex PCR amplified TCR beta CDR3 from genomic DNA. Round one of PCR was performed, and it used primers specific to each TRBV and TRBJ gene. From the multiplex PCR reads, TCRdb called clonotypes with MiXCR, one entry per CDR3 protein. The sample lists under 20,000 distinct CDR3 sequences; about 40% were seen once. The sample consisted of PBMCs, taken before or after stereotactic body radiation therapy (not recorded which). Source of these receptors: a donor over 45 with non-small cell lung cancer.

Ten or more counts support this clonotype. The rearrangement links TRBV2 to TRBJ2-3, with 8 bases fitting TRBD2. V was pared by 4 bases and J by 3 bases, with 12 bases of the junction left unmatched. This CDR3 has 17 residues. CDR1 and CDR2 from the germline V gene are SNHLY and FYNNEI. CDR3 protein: CASSGGPGGEGTDTQYF. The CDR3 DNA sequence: TGTGCCAGCAGTGGAGGACCCGGGGGGGAGGGGACAGATACGCAGTATTTT.

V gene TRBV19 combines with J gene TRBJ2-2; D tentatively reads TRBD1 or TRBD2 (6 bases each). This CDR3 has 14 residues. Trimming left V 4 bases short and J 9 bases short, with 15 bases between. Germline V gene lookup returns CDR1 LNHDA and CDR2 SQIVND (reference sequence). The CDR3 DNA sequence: TGTGCCAGTAGTACCGGGGACGGGGGCCGGGAGCTGTTTTTT. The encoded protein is CASSTGDGGRELFF.